Following are 12 T cell receptor beta chains from one sample sequenced in a study of T cell responses to AZD1222 COVID-19 vaccine. Here immunoSEQ multiplex PCR was the method, and the copy in TCRdb shows in-frame clones only, minus some. Among 180,000 or so clones, more than 90% were seen once, and the ten largest hold 2.5% to 3%. Material: peripheral blood, obtained on day 0 of AZD1222 vaccination. The receptor source for this set is an adult in good health.

The chain links TRBV7-9 to TRBJ2-1; maybe TRBD2 (5 bases). V shed 8 bases and J shed 7 bases, with 21 bases lying between them. The V gene's germline CDR1 is SEHNR and CDR2 FQNEAQ (reference sequence). CDR3 size: 15 residues. For the CDR3, the DNA is TGTGCCAGCCGCAGTAAGGACTCCCTGGATAATGAGCAGTTCTTC. It yields the protein CASRSKDSLDNEQFF.

The rearrangement joins TRBV6-5 to TRBJ1-1, with TRBD1 matching over 8 bases. This CDR3 has 12 amino acids. Losses at the gene ends were 11 bases for V and 6 bases for J; bases not matched to a gene: 8. From germline, CDR1 is MNHEY and CDR2 SVGAGI. Here the CDR3 reads CAGNQGAAEAFF. CDR3 bases: TGTGCCGGTAATCAGGGGGCCGCTGAAGCTTTCTTT.

This clone was counted between two and nine times. J is TRBJ1-5 and V is TRBV3-1 (or the pseudogene TRBV3-2); 7 bases agree with TRBD1. The CDR3 has 16 amino acids. Germline V gene lookup returns CDR1 LGHDT and CDR2 YNNKEL (reference sequence). Trimming at V came to 2 bases and at J to 4 bases, leaving 8 bases not matched to a gene. The CDR3 coding sequence is TGTGCCAGCAGCCAAAGGAACAGGGGTAGTAATCAGCCCCAGCATTTT. It is translated as CASSQRNRGSNQPQHF.

The J gene is TRBJ1-4, the V gene TRBV3-1 (or the pseudogene TRBV3-2); D call uncertain. V gave up 7 bases and J gave up 8 bases, with 17 bases separating them. The length of the CDR3 is 14 residues. CDR1 is LGHDT, CDR2 YNNKEL, per germline (reference sequence). The CDR3 sequence is CASTPGANGEKLFF. CDR3 coding DNA: TGTGCCAGCACCCCGGGAGCTAACGGAGAAAAACTGTTTTTT.

The V gene is TRBV4-1, the J gene TRBJ2-7; 12 bases line up with TRBD2. The CDR3 has 14 amino acids. Germline V gene sequence: CDR1 MGHRA, CDR2 YSYEKL. The ends lost 3 bases at V and 3 bases at J; junction bases unmatched: 0. The CDR3 region is CASSQTSGSYEQYF. The CDR3 DNA reads as TGCGCCAGCAGCCAGACTAGCGGGAGCTACGAGCAGTACTTC.

This clone was counted once. The rearrangement uses TRBV6-5 and TRBJ2-5; D gene uncertain. Germline CDR1 is MNHEY and CDR2 is SVGAGI. Deletions cut 7 bases from V and 5 bases from J, with 11 bases between. The CDR3 spans 12 residues. The CDR3 DNA reads as TGTGCCAGCATGCATCTGGGGGAGACCCAGTACTTC. This translates into CASMHLGETQYF.

The chain links TRBV24-1 to TRBJ2-6; maybe TRBD1 (6 bases). V was trimmed by 4 bases and J by 2 bases, leaving 14 bases between them. The CDR3 totals 17 residues. Germline CDR1 KGHDR, CDR2 SFDVKD. The CDR3 DNA follows: TGTGCCACCAGTGACAACCCAAACAGGGCTGGGGCCAACGTCCTGACTTTC. Its translation: CATSDNPNRAGANVLTF.

The chain employs TRBV7-9 and TRBJ2-7; D call uncertain. Trimming cost V 2 bases and J 5 bases, with 7 bases left between them. The CDR3 totals 12 residues. Germline V lookup: CDR1 SEHNR, CDR2 FQNEAQ (reference sequence). The chain's CDR3 is CASSLSRDEQYF. The DNA for the CDR3 is TGTGCCAGCAGCTTAAGCCGCGACGAGCAGTACTTC.

The chain is built from TRBV4-1 and TRBJ2-1, with D possibly TRBD2 on 5 matching bases. The germline V gene has CDR1 MGHRA and CDR2 YSYEKL. V lost 0 bases and J 6 bases, leaving 12 bases between the germline ends. The CDR3 is 15 residues long. The DNA of the CDR3 is TGCGCCAGCAGCCAAGATTCTCTAGCAGTCAATGAGCAGTTCTTC. Protein: CASSQDSLAVNEQFF.

The rearrangement uses TRBV5-1 and TRBJ2-7; TRBD1 matches 7 bases. The CDR3 is 16 residues long. Unmatched junction bases numbered 12, after V lost 1 base and J lost 5 bases. Germline V CDR1 and CDR2: SGHRS, YFSETQ. Here the CDR3 reads CASSLTPGGLGNEQYF. The DNA for the CDR3 is TGCGCCAGCAGCTTGACCCCAGGGGGTCTAGGAAACGAGCAGTACTTC.

This chain joins TRBV29-1 and TRBJ1-2, with 9 nucleotides matching TRBD1. Per the germline V gene, CDR1 is SQVTM and CDR2 is ANQGSEA. The CDR3 is 15 residues long. V lost 4 bases and J lost 4; bases outside the gene matches: 10. CDR3 amino acids: CSVGGTGSQTYGYTF. CDR3 bases: TGCAGCGTTGGCGGGACAGGGTCCCAGACCTATGGCTACACCTTC.

CDR3 amino acids: CASVQGTGELFF. DNA for the CDR3: TGTGCCAGCGTACAGGGGACCGGGGAGCTGTTTTTT. The chain uses TRBV7-9 and TRBJ2-2; 7 bases align to TRBD1. The CDR3 totals 12 residues. V was pared by 8 bases and J by 5 bases, with 2 bases of the junction left unmatched. Germline V gene sequence: CDR1 SEHNR, CDR2 FQNEAQ (reference sequence).